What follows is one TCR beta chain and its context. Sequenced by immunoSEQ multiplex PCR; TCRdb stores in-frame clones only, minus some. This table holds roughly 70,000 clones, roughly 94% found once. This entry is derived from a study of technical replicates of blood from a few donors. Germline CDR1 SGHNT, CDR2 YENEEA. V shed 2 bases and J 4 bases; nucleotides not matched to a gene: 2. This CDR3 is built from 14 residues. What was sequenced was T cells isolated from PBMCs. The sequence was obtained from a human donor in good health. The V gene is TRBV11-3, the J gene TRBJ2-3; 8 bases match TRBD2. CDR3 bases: TGTGCCAGCAGCTTATTAGCGGGATCAGATACGCAGTATTTT. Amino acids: CASSLLAGSDTQYF. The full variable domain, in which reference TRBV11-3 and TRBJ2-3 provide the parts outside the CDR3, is EAGVVQSPRYKIIEKKQPVAFWCNPISGHNTLYWYLQNLGQGPELLIRYENEEAVDDSQLPKDRFSAERLKGVDSTLKIQPAELGDSAVYLCASSLLAGSDTQYFGPGTRLTVL.